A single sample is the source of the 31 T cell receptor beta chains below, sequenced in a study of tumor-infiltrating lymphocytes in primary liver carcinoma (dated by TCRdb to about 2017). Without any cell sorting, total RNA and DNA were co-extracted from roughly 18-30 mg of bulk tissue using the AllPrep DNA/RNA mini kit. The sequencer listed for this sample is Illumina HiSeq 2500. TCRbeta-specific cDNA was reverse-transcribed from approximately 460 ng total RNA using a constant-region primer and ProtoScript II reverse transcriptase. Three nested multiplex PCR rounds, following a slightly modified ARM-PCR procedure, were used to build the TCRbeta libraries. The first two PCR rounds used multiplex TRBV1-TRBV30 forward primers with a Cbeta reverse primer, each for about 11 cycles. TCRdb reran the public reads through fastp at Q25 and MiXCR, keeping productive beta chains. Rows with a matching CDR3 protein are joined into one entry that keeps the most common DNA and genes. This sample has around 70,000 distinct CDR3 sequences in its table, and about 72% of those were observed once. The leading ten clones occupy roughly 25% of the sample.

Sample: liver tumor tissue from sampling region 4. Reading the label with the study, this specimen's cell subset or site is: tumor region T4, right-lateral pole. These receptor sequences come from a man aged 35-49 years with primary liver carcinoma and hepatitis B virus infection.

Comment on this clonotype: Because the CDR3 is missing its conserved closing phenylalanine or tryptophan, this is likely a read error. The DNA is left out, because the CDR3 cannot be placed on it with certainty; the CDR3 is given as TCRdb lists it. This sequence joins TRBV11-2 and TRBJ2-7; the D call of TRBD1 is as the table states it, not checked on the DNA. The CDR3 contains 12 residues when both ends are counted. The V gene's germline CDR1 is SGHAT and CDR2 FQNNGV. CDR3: CASSLLWGEYYY.

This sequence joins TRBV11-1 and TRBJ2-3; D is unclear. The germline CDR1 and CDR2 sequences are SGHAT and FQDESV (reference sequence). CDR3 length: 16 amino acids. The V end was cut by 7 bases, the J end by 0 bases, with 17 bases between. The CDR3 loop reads CASTKGLTVSTDTQYF. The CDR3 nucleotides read TGTGCCAGCACCAAGGGTCTAACGGTTAGCACAGATACGCAGTATTTT.

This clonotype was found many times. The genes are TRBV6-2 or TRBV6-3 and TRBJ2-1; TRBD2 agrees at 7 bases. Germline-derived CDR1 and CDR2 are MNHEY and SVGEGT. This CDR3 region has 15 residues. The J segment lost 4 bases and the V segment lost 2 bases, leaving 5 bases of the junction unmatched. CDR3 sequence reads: CASSYASGGYNEQFF. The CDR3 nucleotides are TGTGCCAGCAGTTACGCTAGCGGAGGATACAATGAGCAGTTCTTC.

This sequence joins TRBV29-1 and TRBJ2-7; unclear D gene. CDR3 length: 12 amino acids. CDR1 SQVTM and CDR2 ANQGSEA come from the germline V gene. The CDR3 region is CSVKTELYEQYF. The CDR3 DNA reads TGCAGTGTCAAAACGGAACTATACGAGCAGTACTTC.

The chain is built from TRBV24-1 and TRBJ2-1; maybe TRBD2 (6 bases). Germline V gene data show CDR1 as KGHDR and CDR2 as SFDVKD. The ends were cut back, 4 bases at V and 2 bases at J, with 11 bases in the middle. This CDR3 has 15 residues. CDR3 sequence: CATSEVGGTYNEQFF. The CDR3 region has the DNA TGTGCCACCAGTGAAGTAGGAGGGACCTACAATGAGCAGTTCTTC.

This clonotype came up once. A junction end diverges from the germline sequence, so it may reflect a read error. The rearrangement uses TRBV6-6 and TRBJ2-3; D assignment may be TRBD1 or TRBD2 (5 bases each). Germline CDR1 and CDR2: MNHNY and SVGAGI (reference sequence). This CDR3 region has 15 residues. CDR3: CASSNRGAWADTRYF. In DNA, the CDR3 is TGTGCCAGCAGTAACAGAGGGGCGTGGGCAGATACGCGGTATTTT.

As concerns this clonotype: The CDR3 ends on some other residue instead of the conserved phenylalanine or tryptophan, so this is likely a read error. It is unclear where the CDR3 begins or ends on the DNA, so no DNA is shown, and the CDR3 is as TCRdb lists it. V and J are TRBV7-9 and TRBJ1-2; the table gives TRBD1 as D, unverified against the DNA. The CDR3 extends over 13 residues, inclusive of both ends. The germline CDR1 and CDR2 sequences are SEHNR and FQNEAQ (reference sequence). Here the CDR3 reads CASSLGQQGGCTL.

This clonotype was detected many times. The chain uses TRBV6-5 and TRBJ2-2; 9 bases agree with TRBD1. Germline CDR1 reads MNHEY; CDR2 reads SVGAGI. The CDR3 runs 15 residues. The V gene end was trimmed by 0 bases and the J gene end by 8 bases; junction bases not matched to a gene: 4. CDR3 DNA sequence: TGTGCCAGCAGTTACTCGAACAGGGGGCTGGGGGAGCTGTTTTTT. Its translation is CASSYSNRGLGELFF.

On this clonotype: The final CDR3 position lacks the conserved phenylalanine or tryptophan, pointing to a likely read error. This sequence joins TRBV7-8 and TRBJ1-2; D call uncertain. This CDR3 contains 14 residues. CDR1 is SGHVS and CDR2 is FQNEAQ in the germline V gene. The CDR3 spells CASSLGSSNYDYTS. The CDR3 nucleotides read TGTGCCAGCAGCCTAGGGTCGTCCAACTATGACTACACCTCC.

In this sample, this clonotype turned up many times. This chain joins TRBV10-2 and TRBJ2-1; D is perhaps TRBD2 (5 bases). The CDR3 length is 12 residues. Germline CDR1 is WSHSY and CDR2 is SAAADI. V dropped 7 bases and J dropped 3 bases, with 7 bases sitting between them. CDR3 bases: TGCGCCAGCACAGGAGGCTACAATGAGCAGTTCTTC. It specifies CASTGGYNEQFF.

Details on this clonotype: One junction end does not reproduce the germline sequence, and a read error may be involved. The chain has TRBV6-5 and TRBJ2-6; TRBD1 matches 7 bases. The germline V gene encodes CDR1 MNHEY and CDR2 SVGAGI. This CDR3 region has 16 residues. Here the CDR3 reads CPSSPQTGAGTNVLTF. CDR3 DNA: TGTCCCAGCAGTCCTCAAACAGGGGCAGGGACCAACGTCCTGACTTTC.

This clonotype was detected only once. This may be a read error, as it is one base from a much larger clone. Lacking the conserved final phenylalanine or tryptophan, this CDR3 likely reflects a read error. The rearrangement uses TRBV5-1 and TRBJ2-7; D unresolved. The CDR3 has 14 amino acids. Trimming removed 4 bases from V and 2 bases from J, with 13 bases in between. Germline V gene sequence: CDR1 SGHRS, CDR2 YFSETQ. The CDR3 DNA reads TGCGCCAGCAGCCCAAAAACCGGCCCCTACGAGCAGTACCTC. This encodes CASSPKTGPYEQYL.

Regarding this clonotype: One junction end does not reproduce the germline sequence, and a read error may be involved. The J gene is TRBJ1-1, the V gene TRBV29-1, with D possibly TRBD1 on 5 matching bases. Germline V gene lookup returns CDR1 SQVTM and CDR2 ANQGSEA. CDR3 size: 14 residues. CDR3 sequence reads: CRVAGTVLNTEALF. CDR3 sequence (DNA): TGCCGCGTTGCAGGGACGGTATTGAACACTGAAGCTTTGTTT.

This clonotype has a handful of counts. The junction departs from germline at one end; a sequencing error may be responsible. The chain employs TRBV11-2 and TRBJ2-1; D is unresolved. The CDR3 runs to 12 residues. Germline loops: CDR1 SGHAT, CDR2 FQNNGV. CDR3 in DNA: TGTGCCAGCAGCTTATCATACAATGAGCAGTCCTTC. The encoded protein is CASSLSYNEQSF. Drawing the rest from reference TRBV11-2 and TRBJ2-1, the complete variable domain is EAGVAQSPRYKIIEKRQSVAFWCNPISGHATLYWYQQILGQGPKLLIQFQNNGVVDDSQLPKDRFSAERLKGVDSTLKIQPAKLEDSAVYLCASSLSYNEQSFGPGTRLTVL.

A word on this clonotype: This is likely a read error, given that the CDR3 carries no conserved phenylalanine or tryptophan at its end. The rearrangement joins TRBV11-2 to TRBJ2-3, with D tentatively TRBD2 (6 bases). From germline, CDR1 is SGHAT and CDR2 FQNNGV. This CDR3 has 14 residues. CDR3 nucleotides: TGTGTCGGAGGGGCACGGGAGTCCGCAGATACGCAGTATTCT. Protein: CVGGARESADTQYS.

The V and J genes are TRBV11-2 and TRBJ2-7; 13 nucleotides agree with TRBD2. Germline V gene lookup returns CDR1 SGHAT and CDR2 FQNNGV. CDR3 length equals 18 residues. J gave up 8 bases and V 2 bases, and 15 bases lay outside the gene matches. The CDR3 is CASSLPVGLAGEGYKQYF. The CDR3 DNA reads TGTGCCAGCAGCTTACCCGTTGGACTAGCGGGAGAGGGGTACAAGCAGTACTTC. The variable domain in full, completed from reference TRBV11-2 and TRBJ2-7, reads EAGVAQSPRYKIIEKRQSVAFWCNPISGHATLYWYQQILGQGPKLLIQFQNNGVVDDSQLPKDRFSAERLKGVDSTLKIQPAKLEDSAVYLCASSLPVGLAGEGYKQYFGPGTRLTVT.

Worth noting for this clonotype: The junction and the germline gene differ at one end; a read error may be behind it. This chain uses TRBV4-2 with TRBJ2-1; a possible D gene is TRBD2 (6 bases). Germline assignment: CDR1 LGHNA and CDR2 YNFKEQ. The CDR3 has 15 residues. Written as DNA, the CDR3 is TGTGCTAGCAGCCAAGGACGGGGGTTATACAATGAGCAGTTCTTC. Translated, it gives CASSQGRGLYNEQFF.

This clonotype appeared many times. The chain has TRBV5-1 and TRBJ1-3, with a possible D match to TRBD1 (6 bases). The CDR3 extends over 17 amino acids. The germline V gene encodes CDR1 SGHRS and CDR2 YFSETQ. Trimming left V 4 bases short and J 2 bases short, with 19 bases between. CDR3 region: CASSLSWGSGAGNTIYF. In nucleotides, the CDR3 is TGCGCCAGCAGCCTCTCATGGGGATCAGGGGCTGGAAACACCATATATTTT. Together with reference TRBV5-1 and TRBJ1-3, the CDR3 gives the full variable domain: KAGVTQTPRYLIKTRGQQVTLSCSPISGHRSVSWYQQTPGQGLQFLFEYFSETQRNKGNFPGRFSGRQFSNSRSEMNVSTLELGDSALYLCASSLSWGSGAGNTIYFGEGSWLTVV.

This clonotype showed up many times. The CDR3 here is CASRHFTGNEQYF. DNA of the CDR3: TGTGCCAGCAGACATTTTACAGGGAACGAGCAGTACTTC. This chain uses TRBV6-1 with TRBJ2-7; a possible D gene is TRBD1 (6 bases). The CDR3 is made up of 13 amino acids. The germline V gene has CDR1 MNHNS and CDR2 SASEGT. V lost 6 bases to trimming and J lost 5 bases, with 14 bases between them.

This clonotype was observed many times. For the CDR3, the DNA is TGTGCCAGCAGTGAAGAGGGCAGATACTACGAGCAGTACTTC. Its translation: CASSEEGRYYEQYF. This chain joins TRBV6-1 and TRBJ2-7; no definite D call. V gave up 1 base and J gave up 3 bases, with 10 bases separating them. CDR1 and CDR2 from the germline V gene are MNHNS and SASEGT. The CDR3 contains 14 residues.

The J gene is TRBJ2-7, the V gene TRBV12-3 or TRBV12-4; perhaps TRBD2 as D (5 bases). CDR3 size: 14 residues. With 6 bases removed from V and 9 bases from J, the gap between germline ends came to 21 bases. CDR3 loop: CASSLVHSDYVQYF. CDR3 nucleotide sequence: TGTGCCAGCAGCCTTGTACATAGCGACTATGTGCAGTACTTC.

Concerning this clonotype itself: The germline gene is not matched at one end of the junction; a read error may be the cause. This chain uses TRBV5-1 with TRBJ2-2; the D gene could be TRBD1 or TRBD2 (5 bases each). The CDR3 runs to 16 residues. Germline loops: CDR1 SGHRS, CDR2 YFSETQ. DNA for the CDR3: TGCACCAGCAGCTTGGCCGGGCGAACGGACACCGGGGAACTGTTTTTT. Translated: CTSSLAGRTDTGELFF.

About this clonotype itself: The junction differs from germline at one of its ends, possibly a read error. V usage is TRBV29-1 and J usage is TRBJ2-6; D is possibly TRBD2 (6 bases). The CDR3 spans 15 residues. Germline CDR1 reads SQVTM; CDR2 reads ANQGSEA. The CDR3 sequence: CSVPGDSSGANVLSF. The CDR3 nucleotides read TGCAGCGTCCCGGGAGACTCCTCTGGGGCCAACGTCCTGTCTTTC.

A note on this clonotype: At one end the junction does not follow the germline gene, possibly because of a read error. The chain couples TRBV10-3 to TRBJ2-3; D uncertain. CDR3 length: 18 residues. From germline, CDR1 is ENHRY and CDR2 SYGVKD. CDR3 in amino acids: CATSEPIVVTTSGDTQYF. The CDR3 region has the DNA TGTGCCACCAGTGAGCCCATCGTCGTGACCACAAGTGGAGATACGCAGTATTTT.

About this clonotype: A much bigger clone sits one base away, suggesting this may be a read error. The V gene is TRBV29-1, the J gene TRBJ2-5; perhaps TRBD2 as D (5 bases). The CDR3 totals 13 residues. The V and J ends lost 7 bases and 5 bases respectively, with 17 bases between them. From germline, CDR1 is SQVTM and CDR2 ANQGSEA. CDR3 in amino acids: CSANGVSWETQYF. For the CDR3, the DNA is TGCAGCGCTAACGGGGTCTCGTGGGAGACCCAGTACTTC.

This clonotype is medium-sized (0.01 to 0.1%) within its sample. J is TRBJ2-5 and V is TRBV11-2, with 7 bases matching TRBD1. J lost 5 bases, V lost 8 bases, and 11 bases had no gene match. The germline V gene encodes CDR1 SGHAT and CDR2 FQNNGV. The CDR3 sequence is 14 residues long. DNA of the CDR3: TGTGCCAGCGGACTGACAGGGCCCGCGGAGACCCAGTACTTC. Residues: CASGLTGPAETQYF.

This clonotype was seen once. The DNA for the CDR3 is TGTGCCAGCACTAAGTCTAGCTACAAGAATGAGCAGTTCTTC. The encoded protein is CASTKSSYKNEQFF. The chain is built from TRBV6-1 and TRBJ2-1, with D perhaps matching TRBD2 (5 bases). CDR1 and CDR2 from the germline V gene are MNHNS and SASEGT. This CDR3 has 14 amino acids. V was trimmed by 7 bases and J by 7 bases, leaving 17 bases between them.

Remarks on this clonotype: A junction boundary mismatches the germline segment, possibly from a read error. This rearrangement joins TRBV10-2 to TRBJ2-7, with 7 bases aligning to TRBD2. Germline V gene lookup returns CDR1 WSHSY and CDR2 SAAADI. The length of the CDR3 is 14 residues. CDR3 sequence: CASSELTTSYKQYF. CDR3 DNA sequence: TGTGCCAGCAGTGAGCTAACGACTAGCTACAAGCAGTACTTC.

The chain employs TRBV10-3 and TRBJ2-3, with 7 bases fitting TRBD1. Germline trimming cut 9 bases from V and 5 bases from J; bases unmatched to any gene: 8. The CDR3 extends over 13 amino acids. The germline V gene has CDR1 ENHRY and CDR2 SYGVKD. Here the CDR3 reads CAIRDNRGDTQYF. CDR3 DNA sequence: TGTGCCATTAGGGATAACAGGGGAGATACGCAGTATTTT.

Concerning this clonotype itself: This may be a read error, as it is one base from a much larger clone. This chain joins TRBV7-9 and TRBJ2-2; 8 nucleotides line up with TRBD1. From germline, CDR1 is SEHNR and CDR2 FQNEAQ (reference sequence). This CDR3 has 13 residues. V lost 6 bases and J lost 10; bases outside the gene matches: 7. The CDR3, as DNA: TGTGCCAGCAGTTCTCAGGGGGCCGTGGAGCTGTTTTTT. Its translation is CASSSQGAVELFF.

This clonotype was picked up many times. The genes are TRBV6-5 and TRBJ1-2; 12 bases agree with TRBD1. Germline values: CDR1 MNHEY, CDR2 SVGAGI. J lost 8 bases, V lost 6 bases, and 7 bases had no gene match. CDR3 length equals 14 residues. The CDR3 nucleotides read TGTGCCAGCAGGCCGGGACAGGGGGCGGAGGGCTACACCTTC. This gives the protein CASRPGQGAEGYTF.